This T cell receptor beta chain was captured in a study of T cell repertoires in cytomegalovirus infection. About this clonotype: The antigen is undetermined.

Each CDR3 protein is one row after TCRdb ran MiXCR on the reads. The sample has about 570,000 distinct CDR3 sequences; roughly 42% are singletons. Germline-derived CDR1 and CDR2 are SQVTM and ANQGSEA. This CDR3 comprises 11 residues. Deletions cut 4 bases from V and 1 base from J, with 4 bases between. Sequenced here: cultured PBMCs, sampled from culture after CMV antigen stimulation. The chain employs TRBV29-1 and TRBJ1-2; D is unclear. The TCR comes from a human donor in good health (CMV status not recorded). Some clones in this sample may be carry-over from other donors' samples. This CDR3 reads CSVVFNYGYTF. CDR3 DNA sequence: TGCAGCGTTGTGTTTAACTATGGCTACACCTTC.